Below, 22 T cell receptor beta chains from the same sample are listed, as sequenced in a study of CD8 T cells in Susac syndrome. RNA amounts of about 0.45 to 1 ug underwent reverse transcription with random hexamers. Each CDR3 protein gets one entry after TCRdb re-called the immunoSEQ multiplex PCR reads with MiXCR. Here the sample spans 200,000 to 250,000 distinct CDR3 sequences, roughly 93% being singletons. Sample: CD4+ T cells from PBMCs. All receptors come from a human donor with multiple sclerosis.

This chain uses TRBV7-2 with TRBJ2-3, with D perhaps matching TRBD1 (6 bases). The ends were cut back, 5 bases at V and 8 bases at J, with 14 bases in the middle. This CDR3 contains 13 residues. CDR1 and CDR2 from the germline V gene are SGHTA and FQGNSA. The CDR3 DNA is TGTGCCAGCAGCGGGACAAGGGGTAGTACGCAGTATTTT. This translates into CASSGTRGSTQYF. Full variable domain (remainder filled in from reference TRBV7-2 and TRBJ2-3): GAGVSQSPSNKVTEKGKDVELRCDPISGHTALYWYRQSLGQGLEFLIYFQGNSAPDKSGLPSDRFSAERTGGSVSTLTIQRTQQEDSAVYLCASSGTRGSTQYFGPGTRLTVL.

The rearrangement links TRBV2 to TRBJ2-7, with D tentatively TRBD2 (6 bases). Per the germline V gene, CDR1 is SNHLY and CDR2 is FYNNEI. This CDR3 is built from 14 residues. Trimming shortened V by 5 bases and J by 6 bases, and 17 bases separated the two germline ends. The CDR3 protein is CASSTRAVGGEQYF. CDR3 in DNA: TGTGCCAGCAGTACCCGGGCCGTGGGAGGCGAGCAGTACTTC. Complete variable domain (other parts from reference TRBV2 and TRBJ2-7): EPEVTQTPSHQVTQMGQEVILRCVPISNHLYFYWYRQILGQKVEFLVSFYNNEISEKSEIFDDQFSVERPDGSNFTLKIRSTKLEDSAMYFCASSTRAVGGEQYFGPGTRLTVT.

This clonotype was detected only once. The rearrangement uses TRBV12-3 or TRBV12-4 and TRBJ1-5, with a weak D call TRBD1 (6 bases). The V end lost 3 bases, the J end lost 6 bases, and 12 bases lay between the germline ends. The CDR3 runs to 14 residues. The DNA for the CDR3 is TGTGCCAGCAGTTTTTCAGGGGTCGGTCAGCCCCAGCATTTT. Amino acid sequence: CASSFSGVGQPQHF.

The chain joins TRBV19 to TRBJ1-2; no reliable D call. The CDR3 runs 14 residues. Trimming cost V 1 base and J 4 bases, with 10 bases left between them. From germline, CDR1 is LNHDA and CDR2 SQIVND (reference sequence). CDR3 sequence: CASSIGRMGYGYTF. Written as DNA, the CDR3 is TGTGCCAGTAGTATAGGCAGGATGGGCTATGGCTACACCTTC.

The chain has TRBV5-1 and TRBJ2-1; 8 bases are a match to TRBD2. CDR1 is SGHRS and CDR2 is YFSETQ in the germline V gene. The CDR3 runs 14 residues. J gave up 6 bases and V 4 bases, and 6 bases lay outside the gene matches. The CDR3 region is CASSPGLGGNEQFF. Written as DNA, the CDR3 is TGCGCCAGCAGCCCGGGACTAGGTGGCAATGAGCAGTTCTTC.

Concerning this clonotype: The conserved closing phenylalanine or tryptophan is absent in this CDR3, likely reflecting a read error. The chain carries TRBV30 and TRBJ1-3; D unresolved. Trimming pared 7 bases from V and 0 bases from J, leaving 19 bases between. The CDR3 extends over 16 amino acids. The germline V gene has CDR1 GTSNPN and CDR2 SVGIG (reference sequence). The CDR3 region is CALETSGVYSGNTIYS. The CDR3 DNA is TGTGCCTTGGAAACAAGTGGAGTTTACTCTGGAAACACCATATATTCT.

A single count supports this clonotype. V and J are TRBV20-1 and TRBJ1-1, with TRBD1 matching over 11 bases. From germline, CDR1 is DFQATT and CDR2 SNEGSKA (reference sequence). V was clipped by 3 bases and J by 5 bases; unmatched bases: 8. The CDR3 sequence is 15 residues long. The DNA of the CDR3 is TGCAGTGCTAGGGGACAGGGGGATTTTGTGACTGAAGCTTTCTTT. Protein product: CSARGQGDFVTEAFF.

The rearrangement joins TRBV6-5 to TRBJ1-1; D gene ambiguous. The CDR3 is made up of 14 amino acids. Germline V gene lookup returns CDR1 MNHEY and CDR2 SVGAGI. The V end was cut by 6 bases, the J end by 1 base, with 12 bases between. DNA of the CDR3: TGTGCCAGCAGCCAGACGAGACGGAACACTGAAGCTTTCTTT. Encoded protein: CASSQTRRNTEAFF.

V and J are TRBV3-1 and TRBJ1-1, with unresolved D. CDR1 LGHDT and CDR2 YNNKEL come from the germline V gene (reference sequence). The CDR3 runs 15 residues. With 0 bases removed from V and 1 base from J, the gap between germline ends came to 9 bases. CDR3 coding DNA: TGTGCCAGCAGCCAAGAACCGGGCCCGAACACTGAAGCTTTCTTT. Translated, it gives CASSQEPGPNTEAFF.

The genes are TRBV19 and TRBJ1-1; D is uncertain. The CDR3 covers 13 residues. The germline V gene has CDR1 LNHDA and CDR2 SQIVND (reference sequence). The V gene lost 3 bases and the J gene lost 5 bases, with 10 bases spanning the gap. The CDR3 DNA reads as TGTGCCAGTAGTATTTGGGAGGTGACTGAAGCTTTCTTT. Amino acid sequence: CASSIWEVTEAFF.

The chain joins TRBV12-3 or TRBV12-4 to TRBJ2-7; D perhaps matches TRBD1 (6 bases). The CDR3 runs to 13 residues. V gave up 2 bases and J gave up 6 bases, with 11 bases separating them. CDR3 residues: CASSLRGQGEQYV. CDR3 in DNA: TGTGCCAGCAGTTTACGGGGACAAGGCGAGCAGTACGTC.

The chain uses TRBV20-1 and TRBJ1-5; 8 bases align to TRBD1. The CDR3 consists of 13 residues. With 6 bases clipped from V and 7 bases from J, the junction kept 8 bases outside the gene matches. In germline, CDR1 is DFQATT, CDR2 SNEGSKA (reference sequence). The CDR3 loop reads CSAPGQGRQPQHF. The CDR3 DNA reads TGCAGTGCCCCAGGACAGGGCCGCCAGCCCCAGCATTTT.

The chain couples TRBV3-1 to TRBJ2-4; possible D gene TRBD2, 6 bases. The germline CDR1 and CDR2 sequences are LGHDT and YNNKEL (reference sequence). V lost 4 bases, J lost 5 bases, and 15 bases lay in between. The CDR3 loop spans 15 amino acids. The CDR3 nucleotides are TGTGCCAGCAGCCTCCTGGGGGGTTCCGAAAACATTCAGTACTTC. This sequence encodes CASSLLGGSENIQYF.

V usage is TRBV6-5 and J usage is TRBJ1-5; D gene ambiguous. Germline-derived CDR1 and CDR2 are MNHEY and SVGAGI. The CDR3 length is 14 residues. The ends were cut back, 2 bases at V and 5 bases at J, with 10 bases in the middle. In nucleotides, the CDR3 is TGTGCCAGCAGTTACGGAAAGGTTCATCAGCCCCAGCATTTT. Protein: CASSYGKVHQPQHF.

CDR3 coding DNA: TGTGCCAGCAGTTTTAGCGGAGACGAGCAGTACGTC. Protein sequence: CASSFSGDEQYV. The rearrangement joins TRBV12-3 or TRBV12-4 to TRBJ2-7; TRBD2 is a possible D gene (6 bases). CDR3 length: 12 amino acids. V was trimmed by 3 bases and J by 5 bases, leaving 8 bases between them.

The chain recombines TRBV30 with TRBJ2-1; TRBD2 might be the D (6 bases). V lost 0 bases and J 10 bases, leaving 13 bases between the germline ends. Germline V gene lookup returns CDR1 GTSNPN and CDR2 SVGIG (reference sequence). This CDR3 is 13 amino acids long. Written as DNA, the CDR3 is TGTGCCTGGAGTGTAGGGCGGGGCAGAGAGCAGTTCTTC. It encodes CAWSVGRGREQFF.

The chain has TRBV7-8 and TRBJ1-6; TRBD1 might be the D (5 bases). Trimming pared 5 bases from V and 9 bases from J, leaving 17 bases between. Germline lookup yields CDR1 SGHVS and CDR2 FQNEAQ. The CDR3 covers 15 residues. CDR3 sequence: CASSITQESSSPLHF. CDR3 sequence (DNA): TGTGCCAGCAGCATCACACAGGAATCGAGTTCACCCCTCCACTTT.

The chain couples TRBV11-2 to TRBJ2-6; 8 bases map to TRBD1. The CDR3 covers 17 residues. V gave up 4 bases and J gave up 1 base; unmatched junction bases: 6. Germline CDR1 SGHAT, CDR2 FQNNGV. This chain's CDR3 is CASSYRGSSSGANVLTF. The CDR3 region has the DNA TGTGCCAGCAGCTACAGGGGGTCGTCGTCTGGGGCCAACGTCCTGACTTTC.

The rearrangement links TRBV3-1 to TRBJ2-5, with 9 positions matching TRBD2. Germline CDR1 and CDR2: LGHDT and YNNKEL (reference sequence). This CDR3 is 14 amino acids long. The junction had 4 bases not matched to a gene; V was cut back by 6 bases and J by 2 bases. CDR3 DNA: TGTGCCAGCAGACTAAGCGGGGGGCAAGAGACCCAGTACTTC. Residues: CASRLSGGQETQYF.

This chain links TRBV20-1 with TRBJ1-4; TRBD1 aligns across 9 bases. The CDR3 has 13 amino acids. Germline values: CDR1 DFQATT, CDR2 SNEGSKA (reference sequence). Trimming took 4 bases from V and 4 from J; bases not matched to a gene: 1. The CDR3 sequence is CSAMGQGNEKLFF. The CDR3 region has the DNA TGCAGTGCTATGGGACAGGGTAATGAAAAACTGTTTTTT.

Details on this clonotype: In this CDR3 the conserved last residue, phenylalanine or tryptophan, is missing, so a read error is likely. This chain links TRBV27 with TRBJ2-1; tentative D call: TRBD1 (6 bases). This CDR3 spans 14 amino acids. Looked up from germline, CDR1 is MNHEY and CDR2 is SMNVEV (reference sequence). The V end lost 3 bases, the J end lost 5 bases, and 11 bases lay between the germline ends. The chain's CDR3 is CASSFQGYNNEQFL. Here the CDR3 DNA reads TGTGCCAGCAGTTTCCAGGGGTACAACAATGAGCAGTTCCTC.

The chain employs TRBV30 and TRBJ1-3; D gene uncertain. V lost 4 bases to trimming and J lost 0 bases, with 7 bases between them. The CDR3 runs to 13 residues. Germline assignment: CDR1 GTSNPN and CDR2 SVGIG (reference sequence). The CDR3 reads CAWIPRSGNTIYF. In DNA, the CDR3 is TGTGCCTGGATACCCCGCTCTGGAAACACCATATATTTT.